These 6 T cell receptor delta chains were all obtained from the same sample, sequenced in a study of gamma-delta T cells after stem cell transplantation. TCRdb reanalysed the RT-PCR reads via CATT. The sample consists of 2,800 or so delta-chain clones, approximately 2.9% of them appearing once. The sample comprised gamma-delta T cells. The receptors were sampled from a human donor. It is not recorded whose cells these are; they may come from a transplant donor.

The sample holds many counts of this clone. Different DNA sequences within this sample yield the same CDR3. The rearrangement uses TRDV2 and TRDJ3; TRDD3 matches 12 bases. V lost 4 bases to trimming and J lost 0 bases; unmatched junction nucleotides: 9. Looked up from germline, CDR1 is GEAIGNYY and CDR2 is EKD. The CDR3 spans 20 residues. CDR3 bases: TGTGCCTGTGATACCGTACTGGGGGATACTAGCTCCTGGGACACCCGACAGATGTTTTTC. It specifies CACDTVLGDTSSWDTRQMFF.

The chain recombines TRDV2 with TRDJ1, with 8 bases aligning to TRDD3. The V segment lost 0 bases and the J segment 2 bases; nucleotides outside the gene matches: 10. The CDR3 is 17 residues long. Germline V gene lookup returns CDR1 GEAIGNYY and CDR2 EKD. CDR3 amino acids: CACDTLGGGSRTDKLIF. As DNA, the CDR3 is TGTGCCTGTGACACCTTAGGTGGGGGATCCCGAACCGATAAACTCATCTTT.

Of note for this clone: A much larger clone differs by one base, so this may be a read error. Because the CDR3's place on the DNA is in doubt, the DNA is left out and the CDR3 is given as listed by TCRdb. The CDR3 sequence: CACDPLNLSELGWGTDTLIF. The V call is TRDV2, the J call TRDJ1; the listed D gene, TRDD3, was not tested against the DNA. The CDR3 length is 20 residues, termini included. CDR1 GEAIGNYY and CDR2 EKD come from the germline V gene.

This clone was counted only a few times. A far larger clone is off by one base, so a read error is likely. Within the sample, other DNA sequences also encode this same CDR3. This chain uses TRDV2 with TRDJ1, with 10 bases identical to TRDD3. The CDR3 has 15 amino acids. With V trimmed by 3 bases and J by 5 bases, 8 bases remained unmatched. Germline V CDR1 and CDR2: GEAIGNYY, EKD. The CDR3 region is CACDPVGDTTDKLIF. The CDR3 DNA sequence: TGTGCCTGTGACCCGGTGGGGGATACCACAGATAAACTCATCTTT.

As concerns this clone: For this DNA, TCRdb reports the protein of a much larger clone, which diverges at residue 5, most likely from a read error; the protein presented here is translated directly from the DNA. The DNA for the CDR3 is TGTGCCTGTGACACCGTACGTACTGGGGGACTACGCAGTTCCAGGGCACAACTCTTCTTT. It is translated as CACDTVRTGGLRSSRAQLFF. The rearrangement joins TRDV2 to TRDJ2, with 9 bases aligning to TRDD3. Per germline, CDR1 GEAIGNYY and CDR2 EKD. CDR3 length equals 20 residues. J gave up 8 bases and V 0 bases, and 21 bases lay outside the gene matches.

Concerning this clone itself: A much more abundant neighbour one base away suggests this may be a read error. The J gene is TRDJ1, the V gene TRDV2, with D possibly matching TRDD3 (6 bases). This CDR3 comprises 14 residues. With 3 bases removed from V and 3 bases from J, the gap between germline ends came to 13 bases. Germline CDR1 GEAIGNYY, CDR2 EKD. The DNA of the CDR3 is TGTGCCTGTGACCCTCTGGGGTACGCCGATAAACTCATCTTT. As protein: CACDPLGYADKLIF.